What follows are 16 T cell receptor beta chains derived from one specimen sequenced in a study of long-term antiretroviral therapy in people with HIV. Investigators performed immunoSEQ version v3.0 at survey level. TCRdb keeps only in-frame clones here, not all; method: immunoSEQ multiplex PCR. The sample contains about 17,000 clones, roughly four fifths of which appear only once. This material consisted of unsorted PBMCs, taken 0.3 years after starting antiretroviral therapy. The receptors come from a man between 18 and 35 years old with HIV.

The chain employs TRBV25-1 and TRBJ2-2; 9 bases are a match to TRBD2. The CDR3 runs 15 residues. From germline, CDR1 is MGHDK and CDR2 SYGVNS. The trim removed 6 bases at V and 6 bases at J, leaving 8 bases unmatched. CDR3 DNA: TGTGCCAGCAGAGATGGGCGGGGGGGCTCCGGGGAGCTGTTTTTT. Translation gives CASRDGRGGSGELFF.

V gene TRBV7-8 combines with J gene TRBJ2-7; D unclear. V was cut by 6 bases and J by 3 bases, with 12 bases left in between. The germline V gene has CDR1 SGHVS and CDR2 FQNEAQ. The CDR3 is 13 residues long. Here the CDR3 reads CASSPALFYEQYF. DNA of the CDR3: TGTGCCAGCAGTCCCGCACTTTTCTACGAGCAGTACTTC.

The chain couples TRBV5-1 to TRBJ2-3; 11 bases map to TRBD2. With 0 bases clipped from V and 4 bases from J, the junction kept 10 bases outside the gene matches. CDR3 length: 18 amino acids. The germline V gene has CDR1 SGHRS and CDR2 YFSETQ. CDR3 coding DNA: TGCGCCAGCAGCTTGGGCCCGGTAGCGGGGGGGACGGCAGATACGCAGTATTTT. This sequence encodes CASSLGPVAGGTADTQYF.

This clone has only a few counts. This rearrangement joins TRBV28 to TRBJ1-5; 7 nucleotides agree with TRBD1. This CDR3 contains 20 residues. The junction had 27 bases not matched to a gene; V was cut back by 4 bases and J by 9 bases. Germline lookup yields CDR1 MDHEN and CDR2 SYDVKM. The chain's CDR3 is CASSSQFLTGATKSRRPQHF. The CDR3, as DNA: TGTGCCAGCAGTTCCCAATTCCTTACAGGGGCCACAAAATCGCGGCGGCCCCAGCATTTT.

The CDR3 reads CAISESAGTEAFF. The CDR3 bases are TGTGCCATCAGTGAGTCGGCAGGGACCGAAGCTTTCTTT. The V call is TRBV10-3, the J call TRBJ1-1, with D perhaps TRBD1 (5 bases). V was clipped by 0 bases and J by 8 bases, with 10 bases between them. This CDR3 is 13 amino acids long. From germline, CDR1 is ENHRY and CDR2 SYGVKD.

The V call is TRBV5-5, the J call TRBJ2-5; TRBD1 or TRBD2 may be the D gene (5 bases each). V was trimmed by 3 bases and J by 2 bases, leaving 14 bases between them. This CDR3 region has 15 residues. Germline CDR1 SGHKS, CDR2 YYEKEE (reference sequence). CDR3 protein: CASSSFDGGQETQYF. The CDR3 DNA is TGTGCCAGCAGCTCGTTCGATGGGGGTCAAGAGACCCAGTACTTC.

The chain links TRBV30 to TRBJ2-7; D perhaps matches TRBD1 (7 bases). V gave up 4 bases and J gave up 2 bases, with 18 bases separating them. Germline V gives CDR1 GTSNPN, CDR2 SVGIG (reference sequence). The CDR3 is made up of 15 amino acids. This CDR3 is CAWKKGAGWAYEQYF. The CDR3 coding sequence is TGTGCCTGGAAGAAGGGGGCGGGGTGGGCCTACGAGCAGTACTTC.

V is TRBV28 and J is TRBJ2-7; 8 bases line up with TRBD2. Germline V CDR1 and CDR2: MDHEN, SYDVKM. The V gene end was trimmed by 4 bases and the J gene end by 0 bases; junction bases not matched to a gene: 11. CDR3 length: 17 amino acids. The CDR3 region is CASSSPSGGGLSYEQYF. The CDR3, as DNA: TGTGCCAGCAGTTCCCCCTCTGGCGGGGGGCTCTCCTACGAGCAGTACTTC.

This clone has more than one count but fewer than ten. The rearrangement uses TRBV7-9 and TRBJ1-4; D uncertain. CDR3 length equals 14 residues. V was pared by 1 base and J by 8 bases, with 11 bases between. Germline CDR1 and CDR2: SEHNR and FQNEAQ (reference sequence). CDR3: CASSLDWGEEKLFF. The CDR3 DNA sequence: TGTGCCAGCAGCTTAGATTGGGGAGAGGAAAAACTGTTTTTT.

The chain carries TRBV4-1 and TRBJ2-1; 7 positions agree with TRBD1. Losses at the gene ends were 2 bases for V and 9 bases for J; bases not matched to a gene: 7. The CDR3 is 14 amino acids. Germline CDR1 is MGHRA and CDR2 is YSYEKL. CDR3 region: CASSQLGTVREQFF. The CDR3, as DNA: TGCGCCAGCAGCCAACTGGGGACAGTTCGTGAGCAGTTCTTC.

The chain combines TRBV6-5 with TRBJ1-1; TRBD1 is a possible D gene (5 bases). The CDR3 is 13 amino acids. Germline V gene data show CDR1 as MNHEY and CDR2 as SVGAGI. V lost 2 bases and J 10 bases, leaving 14 bases between the germline ends. The CDR3 DNA follows: TGTGCCAGCAGTTACGGGCAGGGAATTGGAGCTTTCTTT. Translation: CASSYGQGIGAFF.

The rearrangement uses TRBV11-2 and TRBJ1-2, with 7 bases lining up with TRBD1. Germline V gene data show CDR1 as SGHAT and CDR2 as FQNNGV. This CDR3 is 17 amino acids long. J lost 4 bases, V lost 2 bases, and 13 bases had no gene match. CDR3 sequence: CASSLIPRDRASYGYTF. The CDR3 region has the DNA TGTGCCAGCAGCTTAATACCGCGAGACAGGGCTAGCTATGGCTACACCTTC.

This clone has just one count. The chain is built from TRBV28 and TRBJ1-1; D might be TRBD1 (5 bases). Germline loops: CDR1 MDHEN, CDR2 SYDVKM. V lost 2 bases, J lost 7 bases, and 11 bases lay in between. There are 13 residues in the CDR3. The CDR3 spells CASSLGQRGEAFF. The CDR3 DNA reads TGTGCCAGCAGTTTAGGACAAAGGGGTGAAGCTTTCTTT. Drawing the rest from reference TRBV28 and TRBJ1-1, the complete variable domain is DVKVTQSSRYLVKRTGEKVFLECVQDMDHENMFWYRQDPGLGLRLIYFSYDVKMKEKGDIPEGYSVSREKKERFSLILESASTNQTSMYLCASSLGQRGEAFFGQGTRLTVV.

The rearrangement joins TRBV27 to TRBJ2-5; tentative D call: TRBD2 (5 bases). Trimming removed 2 bases from V and 7 bases from J, with 5 bases in between. Germline V CDR1 and CDR2: MNHEY, SMNVEV (reference sequence). The CDR3 length is 11 residues. DNA of the CDR3: TGTGCCAGCAGTTTAGAGGGGACCCAGTACTTC. This sequence encodes CASSLEGTQYF.

The rearrangement joins TRBV19 to TRBJ1-1; no reliable D call. Deletions cut 4 bases from V and 1 base from J, with 10 bases between. This CDR3 is built from 14 residues. From germline, CDR1 is LNHDA and CDR2 SQIVND (reference sequence). The CDR3 DNA reads as TGTGCCAGTAGTAGAGACTTAAAGAACACTGAAGCTTTCTTT. It translates to CASSRDLKNTEAFF.

The CDR3 DNA reads as TGTGCCAGCAGCCCAAGGAGCAGCGATGAGCAGTTCTTC. It is translated as CASSPRSSDEQFF. V usage is TRBV2 and J usage is TRBJ2-1; D uncertain. This CDR3 comprises 13 residues. Germline V gene sequence: CDR1 SNHLY, CDR2 FYNNEI. The ends were cut back, 6 bases at V and 8 bases at J, with 14 bases in the middle.